The sequence of this T cell receptor beta chain was determined in a study of STAT5B mutations in CD4+ large granular lymphocyte leukemia. Overall study results and limits: TRBV06-family usage was enriched in top patient clones (8/27) versus controls (2/35). Patient CD4-sorted repertoires stayed more clonal than healthy ones after leukemic-clone removal.

Generated by immunoSEQ multiplex PCR, the TCRdb table keeps only in-frame clones and is missing some. The table includes some 30,000 clones, about 78% detected once. The V and J ends lost 5 bases and 8 bases, in that order; junction bases with no gene match: 10. The CDR3 spans 15 residues. Germline V lookup: CDR1 SEHNR, CDR2 FQNEAQ (reference sequence). This clone was counted between two and nine times. The antigen remains unidentified. The sample was CD4+ T cells from blood buffy coats. The origin of this receptor is a human donor in good health. J is TRBJ1-1 and V is TRBV7-9, with 11 bases fitting TRBD1. The CDR3 region is CASSTGTGGNREAFF. DNA for the CDR3: TGTGCCAGCAGCACAGGGACAGGGGGGAATCGAGAAGCTTTCTTT.